The present entry profiles one T cell receptor beta chain with its context. Its antigen target is currently unknown. No clone much larger than this one lies a single base away; base qualities are absent. Spanning cysteine to phenylalanine, the CDR3 consists of 16 amino acids. The sequence is cut down to CDR3 DNA, 48 bases in frame from base 1. CDR1 MNHEY and CDR2 SMNVEV were looked up in the germline V gene (reference sequence). V is pared back by 2 bases and J by 8 bases, with 19 bases lying between the germline termini. The sample's time point, from its label and the paper: baseline before first vaccination. Read against the paper, the sample's treatment or condition label means: meningococcal conjugate vaccine given as trial control. The vaccinee samples were drawn from two UK trials, COV001 and COV002, one of which was a single-blind randomized controlled phase 2/3 trial testing AZD1222 (ChAdOx1 nCoV-19) in healthy adults. Trial participant PBMC samples were collected at day 0 and day 28 after the second dose for TCRbeta chain sequencing.

The CDR3 regions of human TCRbeta chains were subjected to immunosequencing. The published analysis was carried out like this. TCRs in the repertoires were matched against a reference library of SARS-CoV-2-specific TCRs that had been generated with the MIRA antigen-specificity platform. Breadth meant the fraction of unique TCRs that were SARS-CoV-2-associated, whereas depth meant the fraction of total T cells that were SARS-CoV-2-associated. Each spike-specific TCR was assigned to its reactive spike region and to a CD4 or CD8 class using the MIRA data. Log10-transformed breadth and depth values were compared by one-way ANOVA with Sidak's multiple comparisons tests. TCRdb re-hosts the immuneACCESS table, in-frame sequences only. Its copies lack some clones; in the studies checked, an unresolved V gene accounts for under half of them, and the cause for the rest is not known. V and J calls and clone size come straight from that table; D and trimming were deduced from the DNA. This sample is represented by tens of thousands of clones; roughly 86% of them were singletons. The top ten hold about 5% of the sample.

This sample was included in a study of T cell responses to AZD1222 COVID-19 vaccine (dated by TCRdb to the early 2020s). A note on the overall study: A total of 240 or so trial participants underwent TCR sequencing, of whom 200 to 220 had received two doses of AZD1222 and roughly 26 had received two doses of the MenACWY control vaccine. Enrollment into the trials was organized by age into subgroups of 18-55, 56-69 and 70-plus years, and those subgroups contained approximately 150, 30 and 60 TCR-sequenced participants, respectively.

Points the paper makes about the study in general: Conclusions about previously exposed vaccinees are limited because only six or seven AZD1222 recipients were SARS-CoV-2 seropositive at baseline. The whole spike protein was spanned by vaccine-associated CD4 TCRs, and dominant responses were seen in regions 160-218 and 743-854. Most participants were white British and females outnumbered males, and the authors suggested that clonal diversity may have been underestimated. Nearly half of unique spike-specific TCRs reportedly recognized epitopes outside regions mutated in the B.1.351 and B.1.1.7 variants. The 56-69-year group was small, and its depth increase did not reach significance, likely because of low power. Because no day 14 peak-response samples were available, repertoires were characterized only after the peak T cell response. After two AZD1222 doses, spike-specific TCR breadth and depth were significantly higher than at day 0 and than in MenACWY recipients.

Material: peripheral blood, obtained on day 0 of MenACWY control vaccination. The sequence is built from TRBV27 and TRBJ2-1, with a tentative D gene TRBD2 over 5 matching bases. This TCR derives from an adult in good health. The DNA sequence reads TGTGCCAGCAGTTTAGTGCAGCCATCAGGACTGGATGAGCAGTTCTTC. This translates into CASSLVQPSGLDEQFF.